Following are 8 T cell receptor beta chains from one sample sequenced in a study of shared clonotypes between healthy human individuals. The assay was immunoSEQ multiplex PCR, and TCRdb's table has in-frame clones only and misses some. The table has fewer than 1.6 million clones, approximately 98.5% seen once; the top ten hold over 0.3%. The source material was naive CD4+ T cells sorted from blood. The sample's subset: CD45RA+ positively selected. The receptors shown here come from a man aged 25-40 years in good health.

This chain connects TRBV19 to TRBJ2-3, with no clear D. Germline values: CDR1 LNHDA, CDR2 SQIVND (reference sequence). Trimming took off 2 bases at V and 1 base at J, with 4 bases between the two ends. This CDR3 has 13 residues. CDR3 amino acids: CASSIHGTDTQYF. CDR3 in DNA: TGTGCCAGTAGTATACACGGCACAGATACGCAGTATTTT.

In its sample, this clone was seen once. The CDR3 nucleotides read TGTGCCATCAGTGAGTCGAGAGTAAGAGGGGATGGCTACACCTTC. As protein: CAISESRVRGDGYTF. The chain combines TRBV10-3 with TRBJ1-2; possibly TRBD1 for D (5 bases). This CDR3 contains 15 residues. CDR1 is ENHRY and CDR2 is SYGVKD in the germline V gene. V was clipped by 0 bases and J by 6 bases, with 14 bases between them.

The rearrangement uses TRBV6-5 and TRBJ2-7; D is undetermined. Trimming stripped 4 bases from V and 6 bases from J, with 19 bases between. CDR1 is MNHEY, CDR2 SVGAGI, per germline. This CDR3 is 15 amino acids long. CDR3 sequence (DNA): TGTGCCAGCAGTTCCCCGTCTACCGTTGCCCCCGAGCAGTACTTC. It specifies CASSSPSTVAPEQYF.

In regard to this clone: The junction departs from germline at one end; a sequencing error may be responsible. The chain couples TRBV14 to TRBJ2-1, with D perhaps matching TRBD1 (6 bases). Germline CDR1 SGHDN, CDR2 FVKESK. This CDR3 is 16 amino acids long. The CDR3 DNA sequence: TGTGCCAGCAGCGAAGATGTCAGGGGAGTTCGCAATGAGCAGTTCTTC. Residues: CASSEDVRGVRNEQFF.

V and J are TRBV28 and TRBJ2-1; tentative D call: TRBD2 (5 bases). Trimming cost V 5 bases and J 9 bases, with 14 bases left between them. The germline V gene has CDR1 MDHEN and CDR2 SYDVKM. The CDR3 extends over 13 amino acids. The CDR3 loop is CASSPGVMSEQFF. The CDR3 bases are TGTGCCAGCAGTCCCGGGGTGATGAGTGAGCAGTTCTTC.

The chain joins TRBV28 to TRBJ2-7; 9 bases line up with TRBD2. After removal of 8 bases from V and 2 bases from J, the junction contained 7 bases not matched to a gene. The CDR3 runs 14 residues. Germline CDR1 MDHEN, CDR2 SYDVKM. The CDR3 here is CASLPGGRAYEQYF. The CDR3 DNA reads TGTGCCAGCCTCCCGGGCGGGAGGGCCTACGAGCAGTACTTC.

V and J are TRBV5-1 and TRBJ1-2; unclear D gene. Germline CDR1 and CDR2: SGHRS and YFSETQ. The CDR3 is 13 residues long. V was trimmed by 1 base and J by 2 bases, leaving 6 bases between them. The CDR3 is CASSLNINYGYTF. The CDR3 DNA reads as TGCGCCAGCAGCTTGAACATCAACTATGGCTACACCTTC.

This CDR3 reads CASSNLRQGIYEQYF. CDR3 nucleotides: TGTGCCAGTAGCAATCTTCGACAGGGGATCTACGAGCAGTACTTC. The V gene is TRBV19, the J gene TRBJ2-7; 8 bases agree with TRBD1. The CDR3 is 15 amino acids. The germline gives CDR1 LNHDA, CDR2 SQIVND (reference sequence). With 6 bases clipped from V and 3 bases from J, the junction kept 10 bases outside the gene matches.